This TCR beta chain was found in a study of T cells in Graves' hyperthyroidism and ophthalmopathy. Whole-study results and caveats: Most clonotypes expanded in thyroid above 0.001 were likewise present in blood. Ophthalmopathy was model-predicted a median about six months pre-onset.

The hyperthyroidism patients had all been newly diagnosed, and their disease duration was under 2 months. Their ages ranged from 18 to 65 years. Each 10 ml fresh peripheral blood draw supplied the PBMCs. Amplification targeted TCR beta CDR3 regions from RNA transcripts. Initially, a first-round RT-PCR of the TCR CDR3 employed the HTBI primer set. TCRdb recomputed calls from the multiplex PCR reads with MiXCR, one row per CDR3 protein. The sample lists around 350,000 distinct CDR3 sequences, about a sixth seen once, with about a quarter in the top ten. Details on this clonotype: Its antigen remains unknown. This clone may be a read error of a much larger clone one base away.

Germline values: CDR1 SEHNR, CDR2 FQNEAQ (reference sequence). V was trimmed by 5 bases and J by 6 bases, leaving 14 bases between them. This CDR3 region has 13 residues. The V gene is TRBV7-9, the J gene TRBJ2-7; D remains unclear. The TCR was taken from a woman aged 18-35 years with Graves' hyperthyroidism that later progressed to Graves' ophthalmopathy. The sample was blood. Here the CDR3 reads CASSPVESFEQYF. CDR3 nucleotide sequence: TGTGCCAGCAGCCCAGTCGAGTCTTTCGAGCAGTACTTC.